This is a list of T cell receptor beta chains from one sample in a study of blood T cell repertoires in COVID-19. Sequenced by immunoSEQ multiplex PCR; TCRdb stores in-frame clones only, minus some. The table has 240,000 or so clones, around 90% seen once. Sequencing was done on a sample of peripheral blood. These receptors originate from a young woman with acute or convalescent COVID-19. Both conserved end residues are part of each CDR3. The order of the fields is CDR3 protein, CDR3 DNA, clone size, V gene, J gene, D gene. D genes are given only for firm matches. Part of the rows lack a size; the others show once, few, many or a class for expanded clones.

cdr3_aa: CSVEEGRGNYGYTF
cdr3_nt: TGCAGCGTTGAAGAGGGGAGGGGGAACTATGGCTACACCTTC
clone_size: -
v_call: TRBV29-1
j_call: TRBJ1-2
d_call: -

cdr3_aa: CASSPGDRDYSPLHF
cdr3_nt: TGTGCCAGCAGCCCAGGGGACAGAGATTATTCACCCCTCCACTTT
clone_size: -
v_call: TRBV7-9
j_call: TRBJ1-6
d_call: TRBD1

cdr3_aa: CASSLGGLAGVGQETQYF
cdr3_nt: TGTGCCAGCAGCTTAGGGGGACTAGCGGGAGTTGGGCAAGAGACCCAGTACTTC
clone_size: -
v_call: TRBV7-2
j_call: TRBJ2-5
d_call: TRBD2

cdr3_aa: CASSSDYFNTGELFF
cdr3_nt: TGTGCCAGCAGTTCAGACTATTTTAACACCGGGGAGCTGTTTTTT
clone_size: -
v_call: TRBV6-5
j_call: TRBJ2-2
d_call: -

cdr3_aa: CASRPPGLKNTGELFF
cdr3_nt: TGTGCCAGCAGACCACCGGGACTCAAGAACACCGGGGAGCTGTTTTTT
clone_size: -
v_call: TRBV3-1/TRBV3-2
j_call: TRBJ2-2
d_call: -

cdr3_aa: CASSRQGATNEKLFF
cdr3_nt: TGTGCCAGCTCACGACAGGGTGCAACTAATGAAAAACTGTTTTTT
clone_size: -
v_call: TRBV18
j_call: TRBJ1-4
d_call: TRBD1

cdr3_aa: CASSPRDMGSGANVLTF
cdr3_nt: TGTGCCAGCAGTCCCCGGGACATGGGCTCTGGGGCCAACGTCCTGACTTTC
clone_size: -
v_call: TRBV6-6
j_call: TRBJ2-6
d_call: -

cdr3_aa: CATSSEDTVYGYTF
cdr3_nt: TGTGCCACCAGCAGCGAAGACACCGTCTATGGCTACACCTTC
clone_size: -
v_call: TRBV15
j_call: TRBJ1-2
d_call: -

cdr3_aa: CASSERLLDEQFF
cdr3_nt: TGTGCCAGCAGTGAGAGACTCCTGGATGAGCAGTTCTTC
clone_size: -
v_call: TRBV6-4
j_call: TRBJ2-1
d_call: -

cdr3_aa: CASSVTGLGTDTQYF
cdr3_nt: TGTGCCAGCAGCGTAACAGGGCTGGGCACAGATACGCAGTATTTT
clone_size: -
v_call: TRBV9
j_call: TRBJ2-3
d_call: -

cdr3_aa: CSASQGFNEQYF
cdr3_nt: TGCAGTGCTAGTCAGGGCTTCAACGAGCAGTACTTC
clone_size: once
v_call: TRBV20-1
j_call: TRBJ2-7
d_call: -

cdr3_aa: CASSENSGAVLTF
cdr3_nt: TGTGCCAGCAGCGAAAACTCAGGGGCCGTCCTGACTTTC
clone_size: -
v_call: TRBV9
j_call: TRBJ2-6
d_call: -

cdr3_aa: CASSSGAPGTETQYF
cdr3_nt: TGTGCCAGTAGTTCAGGGGCCCCCGGCACGGAGACCCAGTACTTC
clone_size: -
v_call: TRBV19
j_call: TRBJ2-5
d_call: -

cdr3_aa: CASSNPGLAGSYEQYF
cdr3_nt: TGTGCCAGCAGCAATCCGGGACTAGCGGGAAGCTACGAGCAGTACTTC
clone_size: -
v_call: TRBV7-9
j_call: TRBJ2-7
d_call: TRBD2

cdr3_aa: CASSQEVGLAGGFLDNEQFF
cdr3_nt: TGTGCCAGCAGCCAAGAAGTCGGACTAGCGGGAGGATTTCTGGACAATGAGCAGTTCTTC
clone_size: -
v_call: TRBV3-1/TRBV3-2
j_call: TRBJ2-1
d_call: TRBD2

cdr3_aa: CASSSIAGIYEQYF
cdr3_nt: TGTGCCAGCAGCTCGATAGCGGGAATCTACGAGCAGTACTTC
clone_size: -
v_call: TRBV6-5
j_call: TRBJ2-7
d_call: TRBD2

cdr3_aa: CASSIPTTGGSSEAFF
cdr3_nt: TGTGCCAGTAGTATCCCTACAACAGGGGGCTCATCTGAAGCTTTCTTT
clone_size: -
v_call: TRBV19
j_call: TRBJ1-1
d_call: TRBD1

cdr3_aa: CASSLVPSDFADTQYF
cdr3_nt: TGTGCCAGCAGCTTAGTCCCTAGCGATTTCGCAGATACGCAGTATTTT
clone_size: -
v_call: TRBV7-2
j_call: TRBJ2-3
d_call: -

cdr3_aa: CASSKRPRDRGADEQYF
cdr3_nt: TGTGCCAGCAGCAAAAGGCCTCGGGACAGGGGTGCCGACGAGCAGTACTTC
clone_size: -
v_call: TRBV21-1
j_call: TRBJ2-7
d_call: -

cdr3_aa: CASLAGVGGELFF
cdr3_nt: TGTGCCAGCCTAGCGGGAGTAGGCGGGGAGCTGTTTTTT
clone_size: -
v_call: TRBV7-8
j_call: TRBJ2-2
d_call: TRBD2

cdr3_aa: CASSLLQGGDEAFF
cdr3_nt: TGTGCCAGCAGCTTACTACAGGGGGGAGATGAAGCTTTCTTT
clone_size: -
v_call: TRBV7-2
j_call: TRBJ1-1
d_call: TRBD1

cdr3_aa: CASSQEPIQVYEQYF
cdr3_nt: TGTGCCAGCAGCCAAGAGCCAATACAAGTCTACGAGCAGTACTTC
clone_size: -
v_call: TRBV3-1/TRBV3-2
j_call: TRBJ2-7
d_call: -

cdr3_aa: CATSAGTLYEQYF
cdr3_nt: TGTGCCACCAGCGCCGGGACACTCTACGAGCAGTACTTC
clone_size: -
v_call: TRBV15
j_call: TRBJ2-7
d_call: -

cdr3_aa: CASSALGQGAKNEQFF
cdr3_nt: TGTGCCAGCTCAGCTCTGGGACAGGGGGCGAAGAATGAGCAGTTCTTC
clone_size: -
v_call: TRBV5-6
j_call: TRBJ2-1
d_call: TRBD1

cdr3_aa: CASSFTVWEKLFF
cdr3_nt: TGTGCCAGCAGTTTCACGGTGTGGGAAAAACTGTTTTTT
clone_size: -
v_call: TRBV12-3/TRBV12-4
j_call: TRBJ1-4
d_call: -

cdr3_aa: CASSPPLRLAGGDYVSYEQYF
cdr3_nt: TGTGCCAGCTCACCACCACTCAGACTAGCGGGAGGTGACTATGTCTCCTACGAGCAGTACTTC
clone_size: once
v_call: TRBV18
j_call: TRBJ2-7
d_call: TRBD2

cdr3_aa: CASSPPGGRTEAFF
cdr3_nt: TGTGCCAGCAGCCCCCCCGGTGGTCGGACTGAAGCTTTCTTT
clone_size: once
v_call: TRBV7-7
j_call: TRBJ1-1
d_call: -

cdr3_aa: CASSLSRGSSYNEQFF
cdr3_nt: TGTGCCAGCAGCTTAAGTAGGGGAAGCTCCTACAATGAGCAGTTCTTC
clone_size: -
v_call: TRBV7-8
j_call: TRBJ2-1
d_call: -

cdr3_aa: CASSVGRRGTDTQYF
cdr3_nt: TGTGCCAGCAGCGTGGGGCGACGGGGGACAGATACGCAGTATTTT
clone_size: -
v_call: TRBV5-8
j_call: TRBJ2-3
d_call: -

cdr3_aa: CASSSRTSGRKNEQYF
cdr3_nt: TGTGCCAGCAGTTCTAGGACTAGCGGGAGAAAGAACGAGCAGTACTTC
clone_size: -
v_call: TRBV2
j_call: TRBJ2-7
d_call: TRBD2

cdr3_aa: CASSNWDRGYEQYF
cdr3_nt: TGTGCCAGCAGCAACTGGGACAGGGGCTACGAGCAGTACTTC
clone_size: few
v_call: TRBV5-4
j_call: TRBJ2-7
d_call: TRBD1

cdr3_aa: CASSPPWGGSRQETQYF
cdr3_nt: TGTGCCAGCAGCCCTCCCTGGGGCGGGAGCCGGCAAGAGACCCAGTACTTC
clone_size: -
v_call: TRBV9
j_call: TRBJ2-5
d_call: TRBD2

cdr3_aa: CASRGLAGQETQYF
cdr3_nt: TGTGCCAGCAGAGGACTAGCGGGGCAAGAGACCCAGTACTTC
clone_size: -
v_call: TRBV27
j_call: TRBJ2-5
d_call: TRBD2

cdr3_aa: CASSIIGGSSNEQFF
cdr3_nt: TGTGCCAGTAGTATAATCGGCGGGAGTTCTAATGAGCAGTTCTTC
clone_size: -
v_call: TRBV19
j_call: TRBJ2-1
d_call: TRBD2

cdr3_aa: CASSKLGQGQETQYF
cdr3_nt: TGTGCCAGTAGTAAGTTGGGACAGGGGCAAGAGACCCAGTACTTC
clone_size: -
v_call: TRBV19
j_call: TRBJ2-5
d_call: TRBD1

cdr3_aa: CASSHRQGTGNTIYF
cdr3_nt: TGTGCCAGCAGCCACAGACAGGGAACTGGAAACACCATATATTTT
clone_size: -
v_call: TRBV7-2
j_call: TRBJ1-3
d_call: TRBD1

cdr3_aa: CASSQGRDSYFGDTQYF
cdr3_nt: TGTGCCAGCAGCCAAGGCCGGGACTCCTATTTTGGGGATACGCAGTATTTT
clone_size: -
v_call: TRBV3-1/TRBV3-2
j_call: TRBJ2-3
d_call: -

cdr3_aa: CASSLGTSGRTGELFF
cdr3_nt: TGTGCCAGCAGCTTGGGGACTAGCGGGAGGACCGGGGAGCTGTTTTTT
clone_size: -
v_call: TRBV5-4
j_call: TRBJ2-2
d_call: TRBD2

cdr3_aa: CASSVRADTQYF
cdr3_nt: TGTGCCAGCAGCGTCAGGGCAGATACGCAGTATTTT
clone_size: -
v_call: TRBV5-4
j_call: TRBJ2-3
d_call: -

cdr3_aa: CASSLFPAGGTYNEQFF
cdr3_nt: TGTGCCAGCAGCTTGTTCCCAGCGGGAGGCACCTACAATGAGCAGTTCTTC
clone_size: few
v_call: TRBV5-6
j_call: TRBJ2-1
d_call: TRBD2

cdr3_aa: CASSVASPLALDNEQFF
cdr3_nt: TGTGCCAGCAGCGTAGCCTCCCCTCTAGCGCTTGACAATGAGCAGTTCTTC
clone_size: -
v_call: TRBV9
j_call: TRBJ2-1
d_call: -

cdr3_aa: CASSALVGVGNTIYF
cdr3_nt: TGTGCCAGCAGCGCCCTAGTGGGTGTTGGAAACACCATATATTTT
clone_size: few
v_call: TRBV9
j_call: TRBJ1-3
d_call: -

cdr3_aa: CASSMRGNTIYF
cdr3_nt: TGTGCCAGTAGCATGCGGGGAAACACCATATATTTT
clone_size: -
v_call: TRBV19
j_call: TRBJ1-3
d_call: -

cdr3_aa: CASKEYAFRDEQFF
cdr3_nt: TGTGCCAGCAAAGAATACGCTTTCAGGGATGAGCAGTTCTTC
clone_size: -
v_call: TRBV27
j_call: TRBJ2-1
d_call: -

cdr3_aa: CASRINRVEGNTIYF
cdr3_nt: TGTGCCAGCAGAATTAACAGGGTAGAAGGAAACACCATATATTTT
clone_size: -
v_call: TRBV11-2
j_call: TRBJ1-3
d_call: -